The 24 T cell receptor beta chains listed next were all sequenced from one sample in a study of shared clonotypes between healthy human individuals. Libraries were prepared by immunoSEQ multiplex PCR; TCRdb keeps only in-frame clonotypes and omits some of them. The sample consists of over a million clones, roughly 70% of them appearing once. The sample was memory CD4+ T cells sorted from blood. The subset denotes: CD45RA-negative fraction. The receptors derive from a man aged 18 to 35 in good health.

The rearrangement uses TRBV5-6 and TRBJ2-3, with D perhaps TRBD2 (5 bases). V lost 4 bases to trimming and J lost 2 bases, with 14 bases between them. From germline, CDR1 is SGHDT and CDR2 YYEEEE. This CDR3 is 15 amino acids long. DNA of the CDR3: TGTGCCAGCAGCCCCCCAGGAGGTCCCACAGATACGCAGTATTTT. Translated, it gives CASSPPGGPTDTQYF.

This clone has a handful of counts. The CDR3 reads CASSPPVGKTEAFF. DNA of the CDR3: TGTGCCAGCTCACCACCGGTCGGGAAAACTGAAGCTTTCTTT. The V gene is TRBV18, the J gene TRBJ1-1; D is uncertain. The CDR3 loop spans 14 amino acids. The germline V and J ends were trimmed by 0 bases and 5 bases, with 10 bases remaining between them. The germline V gene has CDR1 KGHSH and CDR2 LQKENI.

The rearrangement uses TRBV2 and TRBJ2-2, with D perhaps matching TRBD1 (6 bases). The CDR3 sequence is 13 residues long. The germline V gene has CDR1 SNHLY and CDR2 FYNNEI. Trimming shortened V by 8 bases and J by 1 base, and 8 bases separated the two germline ends. In DNA, the CDR3 is TGTGCCAGCGGGACACAGAACACCGGGGAGCTGTTTTTT. The encoded protein is CASGTQNTGELFF.

On this clone itself: In the same sample, other DNA sequences code for this CDR3. The chain has TRBV19 and TRBJ2-5; 9 bases align to TRBD1. CDR1 and CDR2 (germline): LNHDA, SQIVND (reference sequence). The J segment lost 2 bases and the V segment lost 3 bases, leaving 1 base of the junction unmatched. This CDR3 has 14 amino acids. The CDR3 nucleotides are TGTGCCAGTAGTATGGGACAGGGTCAAGAGACCCAGTACTTC. The encoded protein is CASSMGQGQETQYF.

This clone appeared once. The chain couples TRBV5-1 to TRBJ2-7; TRBD2 might be the D (5 bases). The CDR3 loop spans 13 amino acids. Per the germline V gene, CDR1 is SGHRS and CDR2 is YFSETQ. V lost 0 bases, J lost 7 bases, and 11 bases lay in between. CDR3 DNA sequence: TGCGCCAGCAGCTTGGCGGGGTTATCAGAGCAGTACTTC. The encoded protein is CASSLAGLSEQYF.

The chain joins TRBV7-8 to TRBJ1-2; possibly TRBD1 for D (5 bases). The CDR3 runs to 14 residues. V lost 3 bases and J lost 2, with 10 bases in between. Germline V gene sequence: CDR1 SGHVS, CDR2 FQNEAQ. CDR3 protein: CASSFGGWNYGYTF. CDR3 in DNA: TGTGCCAGCAGCTTCGGGGGATGGAACTATGGCTACACCTTC.

The chain links TRBV19 to TRBJ2-3; possible D gene TRBD2, 6 bases. The germline V gene encodes CDR1 LNHDA and CDR2 SQIVND (reference sequence). Between the trimmed V and J ends, which lost 6 bases and 2 bases, there was a span of 12 bases. This CDR3 spans 14 amino acids. Here the CDR3 reads CASSPRELTDTQYF. As DNA, the CDR3 is TGTGCCAGTAGCCCCCGGGAGCTCACAGATACGCAGTATTTT.

In this sample, this clone turned up a few times. V and J are TRBV10-3 and TRBJ2-6, with 9 bases lining up with TRBD1. From germline, CDR1 is ENHRY and CDR2 SYGVKD. The CDR3 consists of 17 residues. V gave up 6 bases and J gave up 3 bases; unmatched junction bases: 9. The CDR3 loop reads CAIRPGQGEGGANVLTF. CDR3 sequence (DNA): TGTGCCATCAGACCGGGACAGGGAGAAGGTGGGGCCAACGTCCTGACTTTC.

This clone was observed a handful of times. Written as DNA, the CDR3 is TGTGCCAGCAGCCTTGAGGGGGGGAACACTGAAGCTTTCTTT. It specifies CASSLEGGNTEAFF. The chain has TRBV7-8 and TRBJ1-1; weak D call: TRBD1 (6 bases). Germline CDR1 and CDR2: SGHVS and FQNEAQ. The CDR3 sequence is 14 residues long. V gave up 5 bases and J gave up 1 base, with 11 bases separating them. The variable domain in full, with the rest retrieved from reference TRBV7-8 and TRBJ1-1, is GAGVSQSPRYKVAKRGQDVALRCDPISGHVSLFWYQQALGQGPEFLTYFQNEAQLDKSGLPSDRFFAERPEGSVSTLKIQRTQQEDSAVYLCASSLEGGNTEAFFGQGTRLTVV.

This chain connects TRBV6-6 to TRBJ2-7; tentatively, D is TRBD1 (5 bases). From germline, CDR1 is MNHNY and CDR2 SVGAGI (reference sequence). Trimming took 0 bases from V and 3 from J, leaving 6 bases between them. The CDR3 runs to 13 residues. CDR3 bases: TGTGCCAGCAGTTACTCACAGGTCTACGAGCAGTACTTC. This encodes CASSYSQVYEQYF.

The chain is built from TRBV19 and TRBJ1-5, with a weak D call TRBD1 (6 bases). The germline V and J ends were trimmed by 1 base and 6 bases, with 13 bases remaining between them. This CDR3 contains 15 residues. The germline V gene has CDR1 LNHDA and CDR2 SQIVND (reference sequence). DNA for the CDR3: TGTGCCAGTAGTATAGTCGTCGGGGGCGGTCAGCCCCAGCATTTT. Protein product: CASSIVVGGGQPQHF.

The chain couples TRBV5-7 to TRBJ2-7, with a weak D call TRBD2 (6 bases). TRBV5-7 is assigned to the ORF class and has an uncertain function. V was clipped by 1 base and J by 0 bases, with 14 bases between them. CDR3 length equals 16 residues. CDR3 amino acids: CASSLRASASSYEQYF. CDR3 DNA sequence: TGTGCCAGCAGCTTGAGGGCTAGCGCGAGCTCCTACGAGCAGTACTTC.

The chain recombines TRBV5-1 with TRBJ2-1; tentative D call: TRBD2 (6 bases). With 0 bases removed from V and 8 bases from J, the gap between germline ends came to 12 bases. The CDR3 sequence is 14 residues long. Per germline, CDR1 SGHRS and CDR2 YFSETQ. CDR3 DNA: TGCGCCAGCAGCTTGGGGGCGGGGTACGATGAGCAGTTCTTC. This encodes CASSLGAGYDEQFF.

V and J are TRBV11-1 and TRBJ2-1; D is undetermined. CDR1 and CDR2 (germline): SGHAT, FQDESV (reference sequence). Trimming left V 5 bases short and J 0 bases short, with 11 bases between. The CDR3 runs to 15 residues. The CDR3 DNA reads TGTGCCAGCAGCCTCGCTCGTAGCTCCTACAATGAGCAGTTCTTC. Translating gives CASSLARSSYNEQFF.

The rearrangement uses TRBV23-1 and TRBJ1-4; 10 nucleotides align to TRBD1. TRBV23-1 has ORF status, its function being uncertain. The V and J ends lost 4 bases and 6 bases, in that order; junction bases with no gene match: 17. The CDR3 contains 19 residues. CDR3: CASSRSTGGRTFAYEKLFF. CDR3 in DNA: TGCGCCAGCAGTCGATCGACAGGGGGCCGCACGTTCGCTTATGAAAAACTGTTTTTT.

V and J are TRBV7-2 and TRBJ1-2; the D is unclear. Looked up from germline, CDR1 is SGHTA and CDR2 is FQGNSA. CDR3 length equals 13 residues. Trimming pared 4 bases from V and 4 bases from J, leaving 10 bases between. CDR3 amino acids: CASSSTGFYGYTF. The CDR3 nucleotides are TGTGCCAGCAGCTCAACCGGATTCTATGGCTACACCTTC.

The V gene is TRBV5-1, the J gene TRBJ2-7; D possibly corresponds to TRBD2 (6 bases). This CDR3 spans 13 amino acids. V lost 4 bases, J lost 2 bases, and 10 bases lay in between. The germline gives CDR1 SGHRS, CDR2 YFSETQ. CDR3 coding DNA: TGCGCCAGCAGCCTGCGGGGTGCCTACGAGCAGTACTTC. Protein: CASSLRGAYEQYF.

This clone was recorded at least ten times. The same CDR3 arises from other DNA sequences in this sample as well. The V call is TRBV5-4, the J call TRBJ2-7; TRBD2 aligns across 9 bases. Germline values: CDR1 SGHNT, CDR2 YYREEE (reference sequence). CDR3 length: 15 residues. The trim removed 0 bases at V and 6 bases at J, leaving 7 bases unmatched. CDR3 coding DNA: TGTGCCAGCAGCTTGGCCGGGACTAGCAGTTCCGAGCAGTACTTC. Translation: CASSLAGTSSSEQYF.

The rearrangement joins TRBV27 to TRBJ1-1; TRBD1 is a possible D gene (5 bases). The CDR3 is made up of 12 amino acids. Germline values: CDR1 MNHEY, CDR2 SMNVEV (reference sequence). V was clipped by 7 bases and J by 8 bases, with 14 bases between them. The CDR3 sequence: CASTLDGTEAFF. CDR3 DNA sequence: TGTGCCAGCACCCTGGATGGGACCGAAGCTTTCTTT.

This clone was found a few times. This chain uses TRBV6-4 with TRBJ1-2; 8 nucleotides line up with TRBD1. Losses at the gene ends were 6 bases for V and 5 bases for J; bases not matched to a gene: 8. Germline-derived CDR1 and CDR2 are MRHNA and SNTAGT. CDR3 length equals 14 residues. DNA for the CDR3: TGTGCCAGCAGAGTTTCAGGGGGCTCATATGGCTACACCTTC. This gives the protein CASRVSGGSYGYTF.

This chain links TRBV29-1 with TRBJ2-1; 7 nucleotides line up with TRBD1. Germline V CDR1 and CDR2: SQVTM, ANQGSEA. The CDR3 consists of 16 residues. Germline trimming cut 3 bases from V and 5 bases from J; bases unmatched to any gene: 13. The DNA of the CDR3 is TGCAGCGTTGAGCCCTATTCGGGACAGACCAACAATGAGCAGTTCTTC. This translates into CSVEPYSGQTNNEQFF.

V is TRBV19 and J is TRBJ2-7; possibly TRBD1 for D (6 bases). The germline gives CDR1 LNHDA, CDR2 SQIVND (reference sequence). V was shortened by 4 bases and J by 0 bases, with 13 bases between the two germline ends. This CDR3 comprises 15 residues. The CDR3 region has the DNA TGTGCCAGTAGTACTGGCCGGGACAACTCCTACGAGCAGTACTTC. This gives the protein CASSTGRDNSYEQYF.

The chain carries TRBV7-9 and TRBJ2-1, with D unclear. Germline lookup yields CDR1 SEHNR and CDR2 FQNEAQ (reference sequence). The V end lost 5 bases, the J end lost 4 bases, and 15 bases lay between the germline ends. CDR3 size: 15 residues. The CDR3 spells CASSTGDSLYNEQFF. The CDR3 bases are TGTGCCAGCAGCACTGGGGATTCCCTGTACAATGAGCAGTTCTTC.

The chain links TRBV13 to TRBJ1-6; TRBD1 matches at 7 bases. This CDR3 contains 15 residues. Germline CDR1 reads PRHDT; CDR2 reads FYEKMQ (reference sequence). The junction had 4 bases not matched to a gene; V was cut back by 3 bases and J by 5 bases. The CDR3 sequence is CASSLGQLNNSPLHF. DNA for the CDR3: TGTGCCAGCAGCTTGGGACAGCTAAATAATTCACCCCTCCACTTT.